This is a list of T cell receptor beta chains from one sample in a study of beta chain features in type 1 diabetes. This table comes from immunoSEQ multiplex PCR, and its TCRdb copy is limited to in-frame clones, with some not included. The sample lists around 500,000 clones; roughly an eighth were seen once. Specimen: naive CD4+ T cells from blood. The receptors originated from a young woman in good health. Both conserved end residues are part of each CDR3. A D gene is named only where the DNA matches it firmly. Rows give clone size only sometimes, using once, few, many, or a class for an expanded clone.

CASSLRAGNGYTF	TGTGCCAGCAGCTTAAGGGCAGGGAATGGCTACACCTTC	TRBV7-3	-	-	TRBJ1-2
CASSNLAGQETQYF	TGCGCCAGCAGCAACCTAGCGGGACAAGAGACCCAGTACTTC	TRBV5-1	-	TRBD2	TRBJ2-5
CSVGLAGANVLTF	TGCAGCGTTGGGCTAGCTGGGGCCAACGTCCTGACTTTC	TRBV29-1	-	-	TRBJ2-6
CASIPREGGNSPLHF	TGTGCCAGCATTCCCAGGGAAGGAGGAAATTCACCCCTCCACTTT	TRBV6-5	-	-	TRBJ1-6
CSVPQGQETQYF	TGCAGCGTTCCTCAGGGGCAAGAGACCCAGTACTTC	TRBV29-1	-	-	TRBJ2-5
CASSVGDTQYF	TGTGCCAGCAGCGTAGGGGATACGCAGTATTTT	TRBV9	many	-	TRBJ2-3
CASSLGFGNSYNEQFF	TGTGCCAGCAGTCTAGGGTTCGGGAACTCCTACAATGAGCAGTTCTTC	TRBV11-2	many	-	TRBJ2-1
CASSLNGGEEQFF	TGTGCCAGCAGCTTAAATGGTGGGGAAGAGCAGTTCTTC	TRBV7-3	-	-	TRBJ2-1
CASANDGYEQYF	TGCGCCAGCGCAAATGACGGATACGAGCAGTACTTC	TRBV23-1	-	-	TRBJ2-7
CASSVGATGTDTQYF	TGTGCCAGCAGCGTAGGGGCGACAGGCACAGATACGCAGTATTTT	TRBV9	-	-	TRBJ2-3
CASSEGPNQPQHF	TGTGCCAGCAGTGAGGGACCGAATCAGCCCCAGCATTTT	TRBV6-1	-	-	TRBJ1-5
CASSLRTIVFF	TGCGCCAGCAGCCTAAGGACAATCGTTTTCTTC	TRBV7-9	-	-	TRBJ2-1
CASSLGGLLTYEQYF	TGTGCCAGCAGCCTTGGTGGGCTCTTAACCTACGAGCAGTACTTC	TRBV7-2	-	-	TRBJ2-7
CASSPRLAVQETQYF	TGTGCCAGCTCACCGCGACTAGCGGTGCAAGAGACCCAGTACTTC	TRBV18	few	TRBD2	TRBJ2-5
CASSLVRSRETQYF	TGCGCCAGCAGCTTGGTTAGAAGTCGAGAGACCCAGTACTTC	TRBV5-1	-	-	TRBJ2-5
CASSQAGYQETQYF	TGCGCCAGCAGCCAAGCAGGGTACCAAGAGACCCAGTACTTC	TRBV4-3	-	-	TRBJ2-5
CASSQGRGNTEAFF	TGCGCCAGCAGCCAAGGGAGGGGGAACACTGAAGCTTTCTTT	TRBV4-3	-	-	TRBJ1-1
CAWSRTRGVETQYF	TGTGCCTGGAGTCGGACCAGGGGAGTGGAGACCCAGTACTTC	TRBV30	many	-	TRBJ2-5
CASSRGQGSDTQYF	TGTGCCAGCAGCCGCGGACAGGGGTCAGATACGCAGTATTTT	TRBV9	-	TRBD1	TRBJ2-3
CASTGQQKGNIQYF	TGTGCCAGCACCGGACAGCAAAAGGGGAACATTCAGTACTTC	TRBV7-9	few	-	TRBJ2-4
CASSVEVAGGPQFF	TGCGCCAGCAGCGTCGAAGTAGCGGGGGGGCCTCAGTTCTTC	TRBV4-1	-	TRBD2	TRBJ2-1
CASSEGQGHGETQYF	TGTGCCAGCAGTGAAGGACAGGGGCATGGGGAGACCCAGTACTTC	TRBV25-1	few	TRBD1	TRBJ2-5
CSVAGLAGRETQYF	TGCAGCGTCGCCGGACTAGCGGGTAGAGAGACCCAGTACTTC	TRBV29-1	few	TRBD2	TRBJ2-5
CSVIQGQGGRIETQYF	TGCAGCGTCATTCAAGGACAGGGAGGGAGAATAGAGACCCAGTACTTC	TRBV29-1	few	-	TRBJ2-5
CASSQSSGRVGWSYNEQFF	TGCGCCAGCAGCCAATCTAGCGGGCGCGTAGGTTGGTCCTACAATGAGCAGTTCTTC	TRBV4-3	-	TRBD2	TRBJ2-1
CASSEATGRTEAFF	TGTGCCAGCAGTGAAGCGACAGGTCGTACTGAAGCTTTCTTT	TRBV6-1	-	-	TRBJ1-1
CATKVGFTSDYNEQFF	TGTGCCACCAAGGTTGGGTTTACTAGCGACTACAATGAGCAGTTCTTC	TRBV7-6	-	TRBD2	TRBJ2-1
CSARSGTPAFF	TGCAGTGCTCGGTCCGGGACCCCCGCTTTCTTT	TRBV20-1	-	-	TRBJ1-1
CASSLIGGNQPQHF	TGTGCCAGCAGCTTGATAGGTGGCAATCAGCCCCAGCATTTT	TRBV7-9	-	-	TRBJ1-5
CASGRSASYNEQFF	TGTGCTAGTGGCCGCTCGGCCTCCTACAATGAGCAGTTCTTC	TRBV12-5	-	-	TRBJ2-1
CASWDQGGYTF	TGTGCCAGTTGGGACCAAGGAGGCTACACCTTC	TRBV19	few	-	TRBJ1-2
CSVVLGLVDSDTQYF	TGCAGCGTTGTTCTAGGACTAGTTGATTCAGATACGCAGTATTTT	TRBV29-1	few	TRBD2	TRBJ2-3
CASSTGRLGGKETQYF	TGTGCCAGTAGTACGGGCCGCCTCGGAGGGAAAGAGACCCAGTACTTC	TRBV19	few	-	TRBJ2-5